Presented here are 30 T cell receptor beta chains from one specimen sequenced in a study of vaccination and CD4 T cells after COVID-19. Treatment of the sample: approximately 9-day PBMC culture with coronavirus spike peptide pools or control peptides (ViraFEST assay). The study sequenced cultured CD4+ T cell DNA using the Oncomine TCR Beta short-read assay. From the PCR reads, TCRdb called clonotypes with MiXCR, one entry per CDR3 protein. The sample holds approximately 15,000 distinct CDR3 sequences; approximately 71% are singletons and the top ten take 18%. No antigens are known for them. Sequenced sample: CD4+ T cells from blood, cultured in vitro. The source is a human donor who had recovered from COVID-19.

This chain connects TRBV20-1 to TRBJ1-5, with D possibly being TRBD1 (6 bases). Trimming removed 6 bases from V and 4 bases from J, with 16 bases in between. The CDR3 runs to 14 residues. Germline lookup yields CDR1 DFQATT and CDR2 SNEGSKA (reference sequence). Written as DNA, the CDR3 is TGCAGTGCCCCGTCGAGGGGGGGGAATCAGCCCCAGCATTTT. It encodes CSAPSRGGNQPQHF.

This clonotype is categorized as medium-sized. CDR3 sequence: CASRWGAQPNQPQHF. The CDR3, as DNA: TGTGCCAGCAGGTGGGGGGCCCAGCCAAATCAGCCCCAGCATTTT. The chain couples TRBV27 to TRBJ1-5, with a weak D call TRBD1 (6 bases). The CDR3 spans 15 residues. V was pared by 6 bases and J by 4 bases, with 16 bases between. In germline, CDR1 is MNHEY, CDR2 SMNVEV (reference sequence).

The rearrangement uses TRBV11-2 and TRBJ1-2; 9 bases align to TRBD1. Germline V gene sequence: CDR1 SGHAT, CDR2 FQNNGV. CDR3 length: 15 amino acids. Unmatched junction bases numbered 6, after V lost 0 bases and J lost 7 bases. The CDR3 region is CASSLDRGQGSGYTF. The CDR3 nucleotides are TGTGCCAGCAGCTTAGATCGGGGACAGGGTTCTGGCTACACCTTC.

The rearrangement uses TRBV28 and TRBJ1-5, with D perhaps TRBD1 (5 bases). Germline V CDR1 and CDR2: MDHEN, SYDVKM. Trimming left V 2 bases short and J 0 bases short, with 5 bases between. This CDR3 contains 14 residues. In DNA form, the CDR3 reads TGTGCCAGCAGTTTAAGGGGTAGCAATCAGCCCCAGCATTTT. Its protein product is CASSLRGSNQPQHF. Complete variable domain (other parts from reference TRBV28 and TRBJ1-5): DVKVTQSSRYLVKRTGEKVFLECVQDMDHENMFWYRQDPGLGLRLIYFSYDVKMKEKGDIPEGYSVSREKKERFSLILESASTNQTSMYLCASSLRGSNQPQHFGDGTRLSIL.

This clonotype occurred a few times. The rearrangement uses TRBV20-1 and TRBJ1-5, with 10 bases fitting TRBD1. The CDR3 covers 15 residues. Germline V gene lookup returns CDR1 DFQATT and CDR2 SNEGSKA (reference sequence). The V gene end was trimmed by 6 bases and the J gene end by 2 bases; junction bases not matched to a gene: 7. The CDR3 region is CSAYTGQGGNQPQHF. The CDR3 nucleotides are TGCAGTGCCTATACAGGACAGGGGGGCAATCAGCCCCAGCATTTT.

This clonotype was detected a few times. The chain uses TRBV27 and TRBJ2-5, with TRBD1 as a possible D gene (6 bases). V was shortened by 7 bases and J by 1 base, with 13 bases between the two germline ends. Germline loops: CDR1 MNHEY, CDR2 SMNVEV (reference sequence). This CDR3 spans 14 amino acids. The CDR3 is CASNPIGGQETQYF. The CDR3 coding sequence is TGTGCCAGCAACCCAATAGGGGGCCAAGAGACCCAGTACTTC.

V usage is TRBV9 and J usage is TRBJ1-2; D might be TRBD1 (5 bases). V lost 5 bases to trimming and J lost 3 bases, with 11 bases between them. CDR3 length: 13 residues. Germline V gene sequence: CDR1 SGDLS, CDR2 YYNGEE. The DNA for the CDR3 is TGTGCCAGCAGTGGGGGGTGGGACTATGGCTACACCTTC. It codes for CASSGGWDYGYTF.

To note about this clonotype: The junction shows a germline mismatch at one end, possibly a read error. The chain links TRBV15 to TRBJ1-1; D is uncertain. The CDR3 extends over 17 amino acids. Germline V gene data show CDR1 as LNHNV and CDR2 as YYDKDF (reference sequence). The CDR3 DNA is TGTGCCACCAGGAGAGTGAGAGATTGGGTTTTAAGCGGTGAAGCTTTCTTT. Protein sequence: CATRRVRDWVLSGEAFF.

The chain has TRBV6-5 and TRBJ1-1; D is unresolved. The CDR3 is made up of 13 amino acids. Germline V gene data show CDR1 as MNHEY and CDR2 as SVGAGI. V was trimmed by 0 bases and J by 3 bases, leaving 5 bases between them. CDR3 coding DNA: TGTGCCAGCAGTTACTCGGCAGACACTGAAGCTTTCTTT. This codes for CASSYSADTEAFF.

The chain couples TRBV19 to TRBJ1-6, with D tentatively TRBD1 (5 bases). V was pared by 5 bases and J by 6 bases, with 14 bases between. The germline V gene has CDR1 LNHDA and CDR2 SQIVND (reference sequence). The CDR3 is made up of 15 amino acids. Here the CDR3 DNA reads TGTGCCAGTAGTCCCAGGGCCGGGGGTAATTCACCCCTCCACTTT. Amino acids: CASSPRAGGNSPLHF. Full variable domain (outside the CDR3, taken from reference TRBV19 and TRBJ1-6): DGGITQSPKYLFRKEGQNVTLSCEQNLNHDAMYWYRQDPGQGLRLIYYSQIVNDFQKGDIAEGYSVSREKKESFPLTVTSAQKNPTAFYLCASSPRAGGNSPLHFGNGTRLTVT.

The chain has TRBV2 and TRBJ2-7; TRBD1 aligns across 8 bases. The length of the CDR3 is 14 residues. Trimming took 8 bases from V and 2 from J; bases not matched to a gene: 8. CDR1 and CDR2 (germline): SNHLY, FYNNEI. CDR3 DNA sequence: TGTGCCAGCCTCACCGGGACAGGTCCCTACGAGCAGTACTTC. Translated: CASLTGTGPYEQYF.

This sequence joins TRBV6-2 or TRBV6-3 and TRBJ2-7, with TRBD1 matching 9 bases. This CDR3 contains 12 residues. Trimming cost V 10 bases and J 3 bases; bases outside gene matches: 4. CDR1 and CDR2 from the germline V gene are MNHEY and SVGEGT. CDR3 residues: CATTGQGYEQYF. The CDR3 nucleotides read TGTGCCACCACGGGACAGGGCTACGAGCAGTACTTC.

The rearrangement joins TRBV6-1 to TRBJ2-7, with D tentatively TRBD2 (6 bases). Germline lookup yields CDR1 MNHNS and CDR2 SASEGT. The CDR3 is made up of 14 amino acids. The germline V and J ends were trimmed by 6 bases and 4 bases, with 16 bases remaining between them. The CDR3 here is CASSTPRGGYEQYF. CDR3 DNA sequence: TGTGCCAGCAGCACCCCGAGGGGAGGTTACGAGCAGTACTTC.

This clonotype is deemed medium-sized. The chain couples TRBV7-2 to TRBJ2-3; 7 nucleotides match TRBD2. V shed 5 bases, J shed 0 bases, and the junction held 5 bases outside the gene matches. Looked up from germline, CDR1 is SGHTA and CDR2 is FQGNSA. This CDR3 contains 15 residues. The CDR3 is CASSRDYLSTDTQYF. The CDR3 nucleotides read TGTGCCAGCAGCCGGGACTACCTAAGCACAGATACGCAGTATTTT.

The chain carries TRBV6-2 or TRBV6-3 and TRBJ2-7; 9 bases match TRBD2. CDR1 is MNHEY and CDR2 is SVGEGT in the germline V gene. The J segment lost 4 bases and the V segment lost 2 bases, leaving 9 bases of the junction unmatched. The CDR3 is 16 amino acids. CDR3 nucleotides: TGTGCCAGCAGTTACCAGGGGGGACTAGCCGATTACGAGCAGTACTTC. It encodes CASSYQGGLADYEQYF.

The rearrangement joins TRBV29-1 to TRBJ1-1; 7 bases match TRBD1. The CDR3 is 13 residues long. Per germline, CDR1 SQVTM and CDR2 ANQGSEA. The J segment lost 4 bases and the V segment lost 6 bases, leaving 8 bases of the junction unmatched. DNA of the CDR3: TGCAGCGTGGTAGGGGGCGAGGTCACTGAAGCTTTCTTT. Translated: CSVVGGEVTEAFF.

The chain employs TRBV14 and TRBJ1-1; the D gene is possibly TRBD1 (6 bases). The V end was cut by 2 bases, the J end by 6 bases, with 10 bases between. Germline CDR1 SGHDN, CDR2 FVKESK. This CDR3 has 13 residues. CDR3 amino acids: CASSQTGKAEAFF. CDR3 coding DNA: TGTGCCAGCAGCCAAACAGGGAAGGCTGAAGCTTTCTTT.

This clonotype has just a few counts. The CDR3, as DNA: TGTGCCAGCAGTGTAAGACAGGTCTACGAGCAGTACTTC. It codes for CASSVRQVYEQYF. The rearrangement joins TRBV6-1 to TRBJ2-7, with D possibly TRBD1 on 6 matching bases. The V gene's germline CDR1 is MNHNS and CDR2 SASEGT. The V end lost 4 bases, the J end lost 3 bases, and 10 bases lay between the germline ends. CDR3 length: 13 amino acids.

This sequence joins TRBV20-1 and TRBJ1-1; the match to TRBD1 covers 8 bases. The CDR3 covers 15 residues. With 6 bases clipped from V and 10 bases from J, the junction kept 19 bases outside the gene matches. Germline CDR1 reads DFQATT; CDR2 reads SNEGSKA (reference sequence). Here the CDR3 DNA reads TGCAGTGCCCAAGGGTCGGACAGGGTTTTGTGGCGAGCTTTCTTT. It translates to CSAQGSDRVLWRAFF.

This clonotype was seen a few times. The chain has TRBV20-1 and TRBJ1-5, with 8 bases fitting TRBD1. Germline V gene data show CDR1 as DFQATT and CDR2 as SNEGSKA (reference sequence). J gave up 6 bases and V 4 bases, and 2 bases lay outside the gene matches. The CDR3 has 12 residues. The CDR3 DNA is TGCAGTGCTACAGGGGGCAGTCAGCCCCAGCATTTT. Translating gives CSATGGSQPQHF.

V gene TRBV27 combines with J gene TRBJ2-5; D is undetermined. V lost 6 bases and J lost 2, with 13 bases in between. The germline CDR1 and CDR2 sequences are MNHEY and SMNVEV (reference sequence). The CDR3 has 14 residues. The CDR3 sequence is CASRAMGGQETQYF. The CDR3 nucleotides read TGTGCCAGCAGGGCTATGGGTGGGCAAGAGACCCAGTACTTC.

The DNA for the CDR3 is TGCAGTGCTATAAAGTTAAGGGGTGGTAGCAATCAGCCCCAGCATTTT. The encoded protein is CSAIKLRGGSNQPQHF. V gene TRBV20-1 combines with J gene TRBJ1-5; tentatively, D is TRBD1 (5 bases). The germline V gene encodes CDR1 DFQATT and CDR2 SNEGSKA (reference sequence). The V end was cut by 4 bases, the J end by 0 bases, with 16 bases between. The CDR3 contains 16 residues.

V gene TRBV18 combines with J gene TRBJ1-5; the D is unclear. The CDR3 spans 14 residues. Germline V CDR1 and CDR2: KGHSH, LQKENI. Between the trimmed V and J ends, which lost 5 bases and 7 bases, there was a span of 15 bases. CDR3 in DNA: TGTGCCAGCTCATCGACCGCGCCCAGCCAGCCCCAGCATTTT. It codes for CASSSTAPSQPQHF.

J is TRBJ1-1 and V is TRBV2; no reliable D call. The V gene's germline CDR1 is SNHLY and CDR2 FYNNEI. This CDR3 is 12 amino acids long. V was trimmed by 4 bases and J by 2 bases, leaving 5 bases between them. CDR3 residues: CASSGDNTEAFF. CDR3 nucleotide sequence: TGTGCCAGCAGTGGAGATAACACTGAAGCTTTCTTT.

In nucleotides, the CDR3 is TGTGCCACCCCGACAGTGAACACTGAAGCTTTCTTT. This codes for CATPTVNTEAFF. The chain has TRBV24-1 and TRBJ1-1; a weak D match, TRBD1 (5 bases). Trimming removed 9 bases from V and 0 bases from J, with 7 bases in between. This CDR3 region has 12 residues. The V gene's germline CDR1 is KGHDR and CDR2 SFDVKD.

The V gene is TRBV6-1, the J gene TRBJ1-3; D is undetermined. This CDR3 is built from 16 residues. Trimming stripped 1 base from V and 0 bases from J, with 10 bases between. CDR1 is MNHNS, CDR2 SASEGT, per germline. The CDR3 here is CASSEGAAGSGNTIYF. The DNA of the CDR3 is TGTGCCAGCAGTGAAGGGGCTGCCGGCTCTGGAAACACCATATATTTT.

The rearrangement links TRBV29-1 to TRBJ2-7, with 8 bases matching TRBD2. The ends lost 1 base at V and 4 bases at J; junction bases unmatched: 12. Germline CDR1 is SQVTM and CDR2 is ANQGSEA. The CDR3 sequence is 16 residues long. CDR3 region: CSVEGGPGGARYEQYF. CDR3 DNA sequence: TGCAGCGTTGAAGGGGGCCCGGGGGGGGCGAGGTACGAGCAGTACTTC.

This clonotype has a handful of counts. The chain is built from TRBV19 and TRBJ2-1; the match to TRBD2 covers 15 bases. From germline, CDR1 is LNHDA and CDR2 SQIVND (reference sequence). CDR3 length equals 16 residues. The V segment lost 5 bases and the J segment 6 bases; nucleotides outside the gene matches: 5. The CDR3, as DNA: TGTGCCAGTAGTTCCCGGACTAGCGGGAGGGCCAATGAGCAGTTCTTC. Encoded protein: CASSSRTSGRANEQFF.

This clonotype came up a few times. DNA of the CDR3: TGTGCCAGCGGCAGGGGACAGAACTATGGCTACACCTTC. Amino acid sequence: CASGRGQNYGYTF. J is TRBJ1-2 and V is TRBV7-2; 7 bases fit TRBD1. The CDR3 totals 13 residues. The V gene's germline CDR1 is SGHTA and CDR2 FQGNSA. V lost 8 bases, J lost 2 bases, and 5 bases stayed unmatched.

This clonotype rates as large (0.1 to 1%). The V gene is TRBV7-3, the J gene TRBJ2-3; D gene ambiguous. The CDR3 covers 14 residues. Germline V gene sequence: CDR1 SGHTA, CDR2 FQGTGA. V was clipped by 2 bases and J by 3 bases, with 9 bases between them. The CDR3 protein is CASSLYLETDTQYF. CDR3 nucleotide sequence: TGTGCCAGCAGCTTATATCTAGAAACAGATACGCAGTATTTT.